The 16 T cell receptor beta chains presented below share a single source sample, sequenced in a study of chemoradiotherapy in HPV16-positive cancers. The assay was immunoSEQ multiplex PCR, and TCRdb's table has in-frame clones only and misses some. Of about 53,000 clones in the sample, 90% are singletons; the top ten hold roughly 3.4%. Here the sequenced sample was blood, taken from a patient who underwent chemoradiotherapy. The receptor source for this set is a human donor with HPV-associated anogenital cancer.

The chain is built from TRBV6-1 and TRBJ2-1; unclear D gene. V was trimmed by 7 bases and J by 10 bases, leaving 14 bases between them. There are 12 residues in the CDR3. Germline V CDR1 and CDR2: MNHNS, SASEGT. CDR3: CASTTVWTEQFF. CDR3 DNA: TGTGCCAGCACCACCGTTTGGACCGAGCAGTTCTTC.

The chain is built from TRBV4-1 and TRBJ2-7, with 10 positions matching TRBD1. V shed 4 bases, J shed 2 bases, and the junction held 5 bases outside the gene matches. CDR1 is MGHRA, CDR2 YSYEKL, per germline. CDR3 size: 15 residues. The CDR3 sequence is CASSRTGTGAYEQYF. CDR3 nucleotides: TGCGCCAGCAGCCGCACCGGGACAGGGGCCTACGAGCAGTACTTC.

This chain links TRBV6-1 with TRBJ1-2; 8 bases fit TRBD1. Germline V lookup: CDR1 MNHNS, CDR2 SASEGT. J lost 8 bases, V lost 3 bases, and 8 bases had no gene match. The CDR3 spans 14 residues. The CDR3 DNA follows: TGTGCCAGCAGTGAGGGGAGGACAGGGAAGGGCTACACCTTC. This codes for CASSEGRTGKGYTF.

This chain connects TRBV30 to TRBJ2-7, with 7 bases aligning to TRBD1. There are 14 residues in the CDR3. The V gene's germline CDR1 is GTSNPN and CDR2 SVGIG (reference sequence). J was trimmed by 7 bases and V by 2 bases; bases with no gene match: 11. The CDR3 region is CAWSPDRTWGEQYF. For the CDR3, the DNA is TGTGCCTGGAGTCCGGACAGGACTTGGGGGGAGCAGTACTTC.

V and J are TRBV10-1 and TRBJ2-3; 10 nucleotides line up with TRBD2. Looked up from germline, CDR1 is WNHNN and CDR2 is SYGVQD (reference sequence). CDR3 size: 17 residues. With 0 bases clipped from V and 3 bases from J, the junction kept 6 bases outside the gene matches. CDR3 nucleotide sequence: TGCGCCAGCAGTGAGTCGATTAGCGGGGGGACTACAGATACGCAGTATTTT. It specifies CASSESISGGTTDTQYF.

The chain uses TRBV25-1 and TRBJ1-4; D not certain. CDR1 is MGHDK, CDR2 SYGVNS, per germline. The CDR3 sequence is 14 residues long. Trimming pared 4 bases from V and 4 bases from J, leaving 10 bases between. CDR3 sequence: CASSGTVINEKLFF. CDR3 nucleotide sequence: TGTGCCAGCAGTGGGACCGTCATTAATGAAAAACTGTTTTTT.

The chain is built from TRBV11-2 and TRBJ1-2, with TRBD1 identical over 9 bases. V lost 6 bases and J lost 2; bases outside the gene matches: 10. The germline gives CDR1 SGHAT, CDR2 FQNNGV. This CDR3 has 16 residues. Here the CDR3 reads CASRRSTGGTNYGYTF. The DNA of the CDR3 is TGTGCCAGCAGGCGCTCGACAGGGGGAACCAACTATGGCTACACCTTC.

The V call is TRBV7-2, the J call TRBJ1-5; D call uncertain. Between the trimmed V and J ends, which lost 1 base and 1 base, there was a span of 8 bases. The CDR3 sequence is 15 residues long. Germline V gives CDR1 SGHTA, CDR2 FQGNSA. CDR3 protein: CASSLGVGSNQPQHF. In DNA, the CDR3 is TGTGCCAGCAGCTTAGGTGTTGGGAGCAATCAGCCCCAGCATTTT.

The chain couples TRBV10-3 to TRBJ2-1; D is ambiguous. Germline-derived CDR1 and CDR2 are ENHRY and SYGVKD. Trimming pared 4 bases from V and 7 bases from J, leaving 5 bases between. This CDR3 is built from 11 residues. CDR3 in DNA: TGTGCCATCAGTGGACATAATGAGCAGTTCTTC. As protein: CAISGHNEQFF.

This clone was seen just once. The chain recombines TRBV6-5 with TRBJ2-7; D is unclear. The CDR3 consists of 14 residues. The germline CDR1 and CDR2 sequences are MNHEY and SVGAGI. V lost 5 bases to trimming and J lost 0 bases, with 11 bases between them. The CDR3, as DNA: TGTGCCAGCAGTGAAGGCGAGCCCTCCTACGAGCAGTACTTC. Translated: CASSEGEPSYEQYF.

This chain joins TRBV19 and TRBJ2-2; 8 bases line up with TRBD2. From germline, CDR1 is LNHDA and CDR2 SQIVND (reference sequence). J gave up 5 bases and V 3 bases, and 8 bases lay outside the gene matches. The CDR3 runs 16 residues. CDR3 residues: CASSIIEGLGTGELFF. CDR3 bases: TGTGCCAGTAGTATTATTGAGGGACTAGGGACCGGGGAGCTGTTTTTT.

This CDR3 is CASSPDRAVGTEAFF. DNA of the CDR3: TGTGCCAGCTCACCGGACAGGGCGGTGGGCACTGAAGCTTTCTTT. The chain carries TRBV18 and TRBJ1-1; 8 positions agree with TRBD1. This CDR3 comprises 15 residues. With 3 bases clipped from V and 4 bases from J, the junction kept 7 bases outside the gene matches. Looked up from germline, CDR1 is KGHSH and CDR2 is LQKENI.

V and J are TRBV7-6 and TRBJ1-4, with 9 bases aligning to TRBD1. Germline CDR1 reads SGHVS; CDR2 reads FNYEAQ. V trimming: 5 bases; J trimming: 8 bases; junction bases outside the gene matches: 12. The CDR3 has 16 residues. Here the CDR3 reads CASSPRTGDGVEKLFF. CDR3 coding DNA: TGTGCCAGCAGCCCGCGGACAGGGGATGGGGTGGAAAAACTGTTTTTT.

This chain uses TRBV29-1 with TRBJ2-1; tentative D call: TRBD2 (5 bases). This CDR3 contains 14 residues. Germline loops: CDR1 SQVTM, CDR2 ANQGSEA. Trimming took 6 bases from V and 6 from J, leaving 18 bases between them. As DNA, the CDR3 is TGCAGCGTGTCAGGACCCTTCGGGGTCAATGAGCAGTTCTTC. Translated: CSVSGPFGVNEQFF.

The chain couples TRBV6-5 to TRBJ2-1, with no clear D. V lost 0 bases and J lost 10, with 10 bases in between. This CDR3 has 13 residues. From germline, CDR1 is MNHEY and CDR2 SVGAGI. The CDR3 spells CASSYSKAGEQFF. CDR3 sequence (DNA): TGTGCCAGCAGTTACTCGAAAGCCGGGGAGCAGTTCTTC.

This CDR3 is CASSLGAVTDTQYF. The CDR3, as DNA: TGTGCCAGCAGTTTAGGGGCTGTCACAGATACGCAGTATTTT. The chain uses TRBV27 and TRBJ2-3; D might be TRBD1 (5 bases). The CDR3 consists of 14 residues. V was trimmed by 2 bases and J by 2 bases, leaving 8 bases between them. The germline gives CDR1 MNHEY, CDR2 SMNVEV (reference sequence).